This T cell receptor beta chain is from a study of somatic mutations in cytotoxic T cells in rheumatoid arthritis. Background on the study: Flow sorting of some V beta antibody-stained T cells reached nearly 100% purity, with V beta1+ cells also TCRB-sequenced.

TCRdb's table, derived via immunoSEQ multiplex PCR, lists solely in-frame clones and lacks some. The sample consists of more than 20,000 clones, roughly 80% of them appearing once. Positive magnetic bead selection isolated CD4+ and CD8+ cells, and flow cytometry checked purity. The sequenced sample consisted of CD8+ T cells sorted from blood. The sequence was collected from a man aged 45-65 years in good health.

This chain's CDR3 is CASGLGAADTQYF. The CDR3 DNA sequence: TGTGCCAGCGGCCTGGGGGCGGCAGATACGCAGTATTTT. The rearrangement uses TRBV27 and TRBJ2-3; maybe TRBD1 (6 bases). The CDR3 contains 13 residues. The V end lost 8 bases, the J end lost 4 bases, and 13 bases lay between the germline ends. The germline V gene encodes CDR1 MNHEY and CDR2 SMNVEV (reference sequence).